This T cell receptor beta chain originates from a study of T-cell memory formation after mild COVID-19. Study-level background: TCR clusters showed largely donor specificity. General study results and limits: What remained unconfirmed was the SARS-CoV-2 specificity of second-wave clones peaking on day 37. Some clones that responded turned up in pre-infection memory, which suggests that cross-reactive memory joined in. Later expanders leaned CD4+, whereas clones that contracted between day 15 and 85 were balanced CD4/CD8.

CDR3 length: 12 residues. Germline V gives CDR1 SQVTM, CDR2 ANQGSEA. Trimming left V 7 bases short and J 0 bases short, with 9 bases between. Of note for this clonotype: What it binds is unknown.

Using its own MiXCR run on the 5' RACE reads, TCRdb lists one record per CDR3 protein. The repertoire holds under 250,000 distinct CDR3 sequences, with roughly a tenth as singletons. Material for sequencing was PBMCs or a T cell subset sorted from them (not recorded which). V usage is TRBV29-1 and J usage is TRBJ1-2; possibly TRBD1 for D (6 bases). The TCR sequence derives from a man aged 18 to 30 who had mild COVID-19 (a few samples of this study predate the infection). Cell type and time point are not known. The CDR3, as DNA: TGCAGCGCGCGACAGGCTAACTATGGCTACACCTTC. Its protein product is CSARQANYGYTF.